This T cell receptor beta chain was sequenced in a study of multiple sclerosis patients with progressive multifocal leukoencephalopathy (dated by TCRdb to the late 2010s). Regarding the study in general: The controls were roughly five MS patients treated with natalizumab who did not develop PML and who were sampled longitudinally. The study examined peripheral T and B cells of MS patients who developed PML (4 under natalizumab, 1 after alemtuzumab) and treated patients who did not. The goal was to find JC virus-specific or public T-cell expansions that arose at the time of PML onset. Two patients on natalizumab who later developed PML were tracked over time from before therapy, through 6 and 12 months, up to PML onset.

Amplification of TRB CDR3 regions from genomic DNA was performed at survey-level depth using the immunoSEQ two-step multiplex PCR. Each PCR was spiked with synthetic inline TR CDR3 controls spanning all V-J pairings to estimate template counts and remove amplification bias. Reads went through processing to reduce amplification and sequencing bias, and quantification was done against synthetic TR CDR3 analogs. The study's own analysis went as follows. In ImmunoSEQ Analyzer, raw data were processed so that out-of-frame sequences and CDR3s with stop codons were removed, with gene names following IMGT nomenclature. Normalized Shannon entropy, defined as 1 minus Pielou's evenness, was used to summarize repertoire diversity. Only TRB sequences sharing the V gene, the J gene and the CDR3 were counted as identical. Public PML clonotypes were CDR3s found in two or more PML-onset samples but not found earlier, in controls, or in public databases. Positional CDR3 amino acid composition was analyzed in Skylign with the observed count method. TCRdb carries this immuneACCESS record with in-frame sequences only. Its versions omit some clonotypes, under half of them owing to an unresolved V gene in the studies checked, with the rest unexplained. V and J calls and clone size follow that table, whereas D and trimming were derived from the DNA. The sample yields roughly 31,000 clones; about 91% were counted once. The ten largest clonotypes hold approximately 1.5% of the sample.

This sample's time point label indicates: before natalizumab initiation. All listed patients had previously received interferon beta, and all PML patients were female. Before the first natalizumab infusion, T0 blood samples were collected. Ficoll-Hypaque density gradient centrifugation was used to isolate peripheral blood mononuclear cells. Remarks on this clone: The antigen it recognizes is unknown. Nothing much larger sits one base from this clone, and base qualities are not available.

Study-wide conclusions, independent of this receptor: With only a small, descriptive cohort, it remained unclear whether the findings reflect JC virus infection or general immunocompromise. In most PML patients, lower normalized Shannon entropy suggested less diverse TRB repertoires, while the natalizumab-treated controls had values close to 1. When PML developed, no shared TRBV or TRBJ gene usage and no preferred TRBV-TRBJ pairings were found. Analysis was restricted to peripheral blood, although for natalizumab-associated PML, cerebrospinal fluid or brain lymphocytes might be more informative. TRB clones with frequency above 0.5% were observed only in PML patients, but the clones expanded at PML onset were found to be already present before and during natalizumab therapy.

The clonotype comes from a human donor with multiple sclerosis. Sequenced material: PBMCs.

The CDR3 in this case is CASGLGRGNPNEQFF. The sequenced DNA: TGTGCTAGTGGTTTGGGAAGGGGGAATCCAAATGAGCAGTTCTTC. Here the chain combines TRBV12-5 and TRBJ2-1; a weak D assignment points to TRBD1 (6 bases agree). The germline V gene sets CDR1 to LGHNT and CDR2 to FRNRAP. The CDR3 runs 15 residues from the cysteine to the phenylalanine. Of all the DNA, just the CDR3 is kept, 45 bases in frame from base 1. V drops 1 base and J drops 7 bases, leaving 14 bases in between. Where the CDR3 stops, the reference TRBV12-5 and TRBJ2-1 genes take over; the full variable domain is DARVTQTPRHKVTEMGQEVTMRCQPILGHNTVFWYRQTMMQGLELLAYFRNRAPLDDSGMPKDRFSAEMPDATLATLKIQPSEPRDSAVYFCASGLGRGNPNEQFFGPGTRLTVL.